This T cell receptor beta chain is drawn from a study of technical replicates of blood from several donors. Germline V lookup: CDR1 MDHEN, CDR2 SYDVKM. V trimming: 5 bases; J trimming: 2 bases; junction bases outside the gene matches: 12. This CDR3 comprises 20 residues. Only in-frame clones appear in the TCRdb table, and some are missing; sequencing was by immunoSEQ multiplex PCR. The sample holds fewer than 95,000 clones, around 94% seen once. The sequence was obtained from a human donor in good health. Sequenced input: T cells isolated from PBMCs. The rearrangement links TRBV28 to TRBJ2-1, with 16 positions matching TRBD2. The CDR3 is CASSVPGLAGGSLPYNEQFF. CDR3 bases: TGTGCCAGCAGTGTACCGGGACTAGCGGGAGGGAGTTTGCCCTACAATGAGCAGTTCTTC.